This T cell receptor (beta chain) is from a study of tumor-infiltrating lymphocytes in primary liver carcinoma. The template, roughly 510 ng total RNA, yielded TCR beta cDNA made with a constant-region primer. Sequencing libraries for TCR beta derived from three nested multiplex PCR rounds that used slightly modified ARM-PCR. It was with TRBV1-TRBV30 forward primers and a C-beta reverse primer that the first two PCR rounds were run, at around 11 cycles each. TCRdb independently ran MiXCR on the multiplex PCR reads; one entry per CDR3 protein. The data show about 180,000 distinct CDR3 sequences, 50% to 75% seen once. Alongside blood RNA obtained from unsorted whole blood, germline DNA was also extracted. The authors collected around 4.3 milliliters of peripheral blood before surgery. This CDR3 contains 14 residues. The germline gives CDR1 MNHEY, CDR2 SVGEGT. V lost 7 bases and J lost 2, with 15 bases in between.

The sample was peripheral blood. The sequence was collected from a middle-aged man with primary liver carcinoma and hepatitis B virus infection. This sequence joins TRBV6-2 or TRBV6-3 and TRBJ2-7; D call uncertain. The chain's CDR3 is CASKTSSSTYEQYF. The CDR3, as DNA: TGTGCCAGCAAGACCTCGTCTTCTACCTACGAGCAGTACTTC.